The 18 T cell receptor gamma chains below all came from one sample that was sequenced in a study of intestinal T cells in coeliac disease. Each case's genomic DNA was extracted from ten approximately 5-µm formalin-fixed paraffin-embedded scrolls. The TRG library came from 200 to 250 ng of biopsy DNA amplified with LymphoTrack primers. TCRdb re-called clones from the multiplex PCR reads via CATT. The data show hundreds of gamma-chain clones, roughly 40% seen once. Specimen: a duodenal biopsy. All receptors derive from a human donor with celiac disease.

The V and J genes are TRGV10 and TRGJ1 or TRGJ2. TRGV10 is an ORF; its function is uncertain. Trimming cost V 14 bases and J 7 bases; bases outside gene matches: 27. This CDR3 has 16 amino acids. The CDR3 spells CACVGLDPPIGYKKLF. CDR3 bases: TGTGCTTGCGTGGGACTCGATCCCCCGATAGGGTATAAGAAACTCTTT.

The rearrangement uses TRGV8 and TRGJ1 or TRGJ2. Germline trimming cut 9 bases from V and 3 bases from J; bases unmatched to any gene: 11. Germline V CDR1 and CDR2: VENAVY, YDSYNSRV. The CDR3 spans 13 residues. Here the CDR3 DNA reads TGTGCCACCCAACTGGAGGGTTATTATAAGAAACTCTTT. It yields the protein CATQLEGYYKKLF.

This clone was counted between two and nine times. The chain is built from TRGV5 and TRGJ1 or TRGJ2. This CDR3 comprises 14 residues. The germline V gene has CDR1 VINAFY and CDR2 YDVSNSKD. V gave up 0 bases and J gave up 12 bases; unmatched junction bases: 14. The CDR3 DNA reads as TGTGCCACCTGGGACAGGCGGACGGGAAGGGGGAAACTCTTT. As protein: CATWDRRTGRGKLF.

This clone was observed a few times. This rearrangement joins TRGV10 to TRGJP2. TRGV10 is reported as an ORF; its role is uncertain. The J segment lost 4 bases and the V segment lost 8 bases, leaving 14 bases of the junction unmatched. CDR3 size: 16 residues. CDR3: CAAWDFTPVSDWIKTF. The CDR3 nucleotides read TGTGCTGCGTGGGATTTCACGCCAGTTAGTGATTGGATCAAGACGTTT.

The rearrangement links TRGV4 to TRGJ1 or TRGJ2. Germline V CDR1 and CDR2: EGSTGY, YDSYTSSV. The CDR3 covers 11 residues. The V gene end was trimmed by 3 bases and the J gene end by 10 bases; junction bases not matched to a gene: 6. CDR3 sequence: CATWDLSKKLF. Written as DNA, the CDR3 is TGTGCCACCTGGGATCTTTCCAAGAAACTCTTT.

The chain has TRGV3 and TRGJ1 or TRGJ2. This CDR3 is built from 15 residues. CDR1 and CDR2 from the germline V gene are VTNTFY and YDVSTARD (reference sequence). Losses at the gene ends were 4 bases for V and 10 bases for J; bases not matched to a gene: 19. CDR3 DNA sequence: TGTGCCACCTGGGATCGCCTTAAGGAGAATATAAAGAAACTCTTT. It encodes CATWDRLKENIKKLF.

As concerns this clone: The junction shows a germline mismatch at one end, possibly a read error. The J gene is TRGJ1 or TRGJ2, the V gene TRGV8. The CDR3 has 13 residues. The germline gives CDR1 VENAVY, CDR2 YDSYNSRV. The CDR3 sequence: CAPGYRWDYKKLF. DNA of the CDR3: TGTGCACCTGGGTATAGGTGGGATTATAAAAAACTCTTT.

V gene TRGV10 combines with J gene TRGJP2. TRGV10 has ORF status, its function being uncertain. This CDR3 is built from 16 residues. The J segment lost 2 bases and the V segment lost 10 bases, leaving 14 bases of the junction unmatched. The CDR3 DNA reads TGTGCTGCGTTGGGATTTCACGCCAGTAGTGATTGGATCAAGACGTTT. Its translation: CAALGFHASSDWIKTF.

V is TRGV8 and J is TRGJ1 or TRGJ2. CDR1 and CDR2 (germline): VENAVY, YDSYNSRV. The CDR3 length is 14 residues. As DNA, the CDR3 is TGTGCACCTGGGATAGGATCCCATTATTATAAGAAACTCTTT. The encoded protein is CAPGIGSHYYKKLF.

The CDR3 here is CACRVANYYKKLF. DNA for the CDR3: TGTGCTTGTCGGGTGGCCAATTATTATAAGAAACTCTTT. This chain uses TRGV10 with TRGJ1 or TRGJ2. TRGV10 is marked as an open reading frame, function uncertain. CDR3 size: 13 residues. The J segment lost 1 base and the V segment lost 14 bases, leaving 12 bases of the junction unmatched.

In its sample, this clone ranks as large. The CDR3 is CATWDGGYYKKLF. Here the CDR3 DNA reads TGTGCCACCTGGGACGGCGGTTATTATAAGAAACTCTTT. The rearrangement joins TRGV2 to TRGJ1 or TRGJ2. The CDR3 consists of 13 residues. V dropped 1 base and J dropped 3; count of bases not matched to a gene: 3. CDR1 is EGSNGY, CDR2 YDSYNSKV, per germline.

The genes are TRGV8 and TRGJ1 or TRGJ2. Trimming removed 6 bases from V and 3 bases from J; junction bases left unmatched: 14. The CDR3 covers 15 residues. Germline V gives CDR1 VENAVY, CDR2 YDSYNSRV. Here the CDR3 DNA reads TGTGCCACCTGGATAGTCCTTACCTCTTATTATAAGAAACTCTTT. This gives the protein CATWIVLTSYYKKLF.

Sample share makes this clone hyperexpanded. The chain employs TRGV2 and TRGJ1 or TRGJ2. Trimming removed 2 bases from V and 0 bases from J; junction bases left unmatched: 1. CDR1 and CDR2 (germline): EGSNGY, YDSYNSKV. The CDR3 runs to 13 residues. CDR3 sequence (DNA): TGTGCCACCTGGGACGAGAATTATTATAAGAAACTCTTT. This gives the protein CATWDENYYKKLF.

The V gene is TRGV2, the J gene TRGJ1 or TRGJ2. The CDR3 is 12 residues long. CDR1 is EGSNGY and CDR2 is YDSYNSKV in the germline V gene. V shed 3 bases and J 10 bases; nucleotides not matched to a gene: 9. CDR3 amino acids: CATWDRVVKKLF. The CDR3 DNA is TGTGCCACCTGGGACAGAGTAGTAAAGAAACTCTTT.

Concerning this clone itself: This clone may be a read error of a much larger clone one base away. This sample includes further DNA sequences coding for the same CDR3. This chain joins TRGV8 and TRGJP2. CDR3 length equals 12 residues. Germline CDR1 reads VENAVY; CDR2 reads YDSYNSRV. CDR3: CATWQWDWIKTF. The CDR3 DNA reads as TGCGCCACCTGGCAGTGGGATTGGATCAAGACGTTT.

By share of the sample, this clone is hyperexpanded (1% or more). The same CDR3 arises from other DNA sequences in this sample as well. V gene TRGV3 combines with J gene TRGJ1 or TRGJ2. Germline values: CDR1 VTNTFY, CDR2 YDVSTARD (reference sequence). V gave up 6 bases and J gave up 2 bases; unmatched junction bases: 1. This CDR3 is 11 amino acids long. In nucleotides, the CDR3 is TGTGCCACCTGGTATTATTATAAGAAACTCTTT. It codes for CATWYYYKKLF.

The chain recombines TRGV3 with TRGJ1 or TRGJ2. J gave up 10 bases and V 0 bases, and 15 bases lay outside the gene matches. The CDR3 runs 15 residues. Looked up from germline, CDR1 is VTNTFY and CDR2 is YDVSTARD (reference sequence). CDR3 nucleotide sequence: TGTGCCACCTGGGACAGGCCGGGGGGTATTATAAAGAAACTCTTT. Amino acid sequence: CATWDRPGGIIKKLF.

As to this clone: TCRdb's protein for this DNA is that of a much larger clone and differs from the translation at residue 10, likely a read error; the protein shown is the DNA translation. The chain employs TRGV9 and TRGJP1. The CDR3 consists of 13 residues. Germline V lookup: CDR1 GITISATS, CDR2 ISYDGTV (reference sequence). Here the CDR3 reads CALWEVAGWLKIF. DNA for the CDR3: TGTGCCTTGTGGGAGGTGGCTGGTTGGCTCAAGATATTT.